This entry lists 4 T cell receptor beta chains sequenced from one sample in a study of T cells in Graves' hyperthyroidism and ophthalmopathy. TCR beta CDR3 regions were amplified from RNA. Primed by the HTBI set, a first-round RT-PCR was run on the TCR CDR3. TCRdb redid the calling of the multiplex PCR reads with MiXCR, one entry per CDR3 protein. The repertoire holds fewer than 250,000 distinct CDR3 sequences, with around 15% as singletons. Sequencing used blood. The receptors originated from a woman between 18 and 29 years old with Graves' ophthalmopathy.

The sample holds many counts of this clonotype. The DNA of the CDR3 is TGCAGTGCTAGAGTCCCTAGCGGGAATGAGCAGTTCTTC. Protein product: CSARVPSGNEQFF. The chain employs TRBV20-1 and TRBJ2-1; 8 bases map to TRBD2. The CDR3 contains 13 residues. Germline V lookup: CDR1 DFQATT, CDR2 SNEGSKA (reference sequence). V shed 1 base and J 7 bases; nucleotides not matched to a gene: 3.

This clonotype was seen many times. The chain recombines TRBV27 with TRBJ2-3, with D possibly called TRBD1 or TRBD2 (5 bases each). CDR1 and CDR2 from the germline V gene are MNHEY and SMNVEV (reference sequence). The CDR3 covers 16 residues. V lost 7 bases, J lost 0 bases, and 17 bases lay in between. CDR3 region: CASNSGPGSSTDTQYF. The CDR3 DNA reads TGTGCCAGCAATTCGGGGCCGGGGTCTAGCACAGATACGCAGTATTTT.

The chain carries TRBV11-2 and TRBJ2-1, with D possibly being TRBD2 (5 bases). Germline assignment: CDR1 SGHAT and CDR2 FQNNGV. The CDR3 is 14 residues long. Deletions cut 5 bases from V and 9 bases from J, with 17 bases between. The CDR3 DNA follows: TGTGCCAGCAGCCAAGGAGGACGGTCCAGTGAGCAGTTCTTC. Its protein is CASSQGGRSSEQFF.

This clonotype was seen ten or more times. This rearrangement joins TRBV5-1 to TRBJ2-7, with D possibly called TRBD1 or TRBD2 (5 bases each). The CDR3 runs 14 residues. Deletions cut 6 bases from V and 1 base from J, with 14 bases between. CDR1 SGHRS and CDR2 YFSETQ come from the germline V gene. The CDR3 DNA reads TGCGCCAGCATCCTACGGGACCGGTCCTACGAGCAGTACTTC. Residues: CASILRDRSYEQYF.